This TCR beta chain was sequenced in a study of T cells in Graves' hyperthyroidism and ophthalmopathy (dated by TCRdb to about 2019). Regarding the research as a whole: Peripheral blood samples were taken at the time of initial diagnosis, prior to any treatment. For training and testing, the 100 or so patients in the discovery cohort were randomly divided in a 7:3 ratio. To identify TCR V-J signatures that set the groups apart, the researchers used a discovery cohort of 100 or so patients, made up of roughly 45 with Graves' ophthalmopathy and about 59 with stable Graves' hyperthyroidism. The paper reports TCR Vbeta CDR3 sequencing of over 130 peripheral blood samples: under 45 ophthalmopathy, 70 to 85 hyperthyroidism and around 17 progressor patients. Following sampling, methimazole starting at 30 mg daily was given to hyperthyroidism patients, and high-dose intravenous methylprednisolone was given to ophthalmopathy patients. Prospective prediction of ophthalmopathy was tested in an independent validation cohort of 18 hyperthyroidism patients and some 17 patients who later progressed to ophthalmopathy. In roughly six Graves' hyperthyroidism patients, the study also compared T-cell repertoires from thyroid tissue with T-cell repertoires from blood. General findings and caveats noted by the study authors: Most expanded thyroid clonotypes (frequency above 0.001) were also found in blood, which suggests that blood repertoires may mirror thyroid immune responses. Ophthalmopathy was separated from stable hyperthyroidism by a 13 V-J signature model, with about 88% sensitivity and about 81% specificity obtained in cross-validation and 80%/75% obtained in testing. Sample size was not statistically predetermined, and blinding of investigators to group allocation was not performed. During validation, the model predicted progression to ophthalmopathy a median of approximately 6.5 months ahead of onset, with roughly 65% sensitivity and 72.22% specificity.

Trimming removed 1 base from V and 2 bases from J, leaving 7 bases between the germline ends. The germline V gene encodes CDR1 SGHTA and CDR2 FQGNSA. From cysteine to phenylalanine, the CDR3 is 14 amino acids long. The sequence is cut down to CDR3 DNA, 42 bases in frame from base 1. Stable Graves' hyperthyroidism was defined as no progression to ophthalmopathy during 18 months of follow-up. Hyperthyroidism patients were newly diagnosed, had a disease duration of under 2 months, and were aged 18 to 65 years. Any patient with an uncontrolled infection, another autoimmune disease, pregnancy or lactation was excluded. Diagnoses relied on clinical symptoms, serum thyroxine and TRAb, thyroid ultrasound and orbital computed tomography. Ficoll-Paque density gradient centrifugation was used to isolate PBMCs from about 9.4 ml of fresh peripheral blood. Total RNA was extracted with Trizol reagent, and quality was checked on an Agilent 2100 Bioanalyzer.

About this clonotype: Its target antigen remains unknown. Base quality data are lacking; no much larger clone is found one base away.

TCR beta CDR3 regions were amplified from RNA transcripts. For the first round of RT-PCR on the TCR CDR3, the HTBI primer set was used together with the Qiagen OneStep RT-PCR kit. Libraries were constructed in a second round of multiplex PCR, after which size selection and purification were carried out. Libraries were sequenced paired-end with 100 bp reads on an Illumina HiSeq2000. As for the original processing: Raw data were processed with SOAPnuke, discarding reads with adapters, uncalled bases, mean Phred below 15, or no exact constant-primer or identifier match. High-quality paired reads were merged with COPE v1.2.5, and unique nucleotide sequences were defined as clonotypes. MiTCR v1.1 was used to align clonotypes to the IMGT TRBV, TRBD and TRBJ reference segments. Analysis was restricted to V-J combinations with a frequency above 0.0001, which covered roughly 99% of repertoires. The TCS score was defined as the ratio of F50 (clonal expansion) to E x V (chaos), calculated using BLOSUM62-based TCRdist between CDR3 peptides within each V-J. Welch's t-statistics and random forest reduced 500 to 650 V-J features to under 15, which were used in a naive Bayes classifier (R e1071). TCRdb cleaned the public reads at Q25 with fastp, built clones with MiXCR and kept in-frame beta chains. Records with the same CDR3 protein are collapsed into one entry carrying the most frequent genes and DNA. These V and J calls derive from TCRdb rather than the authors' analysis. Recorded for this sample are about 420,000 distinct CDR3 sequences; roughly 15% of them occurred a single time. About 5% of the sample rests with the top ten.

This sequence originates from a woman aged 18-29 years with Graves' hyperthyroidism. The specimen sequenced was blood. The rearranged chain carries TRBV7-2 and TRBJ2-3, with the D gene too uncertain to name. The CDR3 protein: CASSLEAITDTQYF. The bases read TGTGCCAGCAGCTTAGAGGCCATCACAGATACGCAGTATTTT.